What follows are 25 T cell receptor beta chains derived from one specimen sequenced in a study of T cell repertoires in cytomegalovirus infection (dated by TCRdb to about 2019). Sequencing was carried out with an Illumina HiSeq 1500. Through fastp at Q25 and MiXCR, TCRdb rebuilt clones from the public reads, retaining in-frame beta chains. Each entry is one CDR3 protein sequence, shown with its most common DNA and genes. The sample has about 680,000 distinct CDR3 sequences on record, 20% to 25% of them singletons. 8% of the sample is in the top ten clones. Sequenced input: CD8+ T cells from PBMCs. The receptors shown here come from a human donor in good health (CMV status not recorded). Some clones in this sample may be carry-over from other donors' samples.

The sample holds one count of this clonotype. This chain joins TRBV4-2 and TRBJ1-1; 8 bases fit TRBD1. From germline, CDR1 is LGHNA and CDR2 YNFKEQ. This CDR3 has 15 amino acids. J was trimmed by 0 bases and V by 6 bases; bases with no gene match: 6. The CDR3 DNA reads as TGTGCCAGCAGTTGGACAGGGACCATGAACACTGAAGCTTTCTTT. This gives the protein CASSWTGTMNTEAFF.

The rearrangement links TRBV13 to TRBJ1-5; D is unclear. The CDR3 contains 14 residues. Trimming removed 3 bases at V and 1 base at J, with 7 bases between. Per germline, CDR1 PRHDT and CDR2 FYEKMQ (reference sequence). This CDR3 is CASSFRTSNQPQHF. The CDR3, as DNA: TGTGCCAGCAGCTTTCGAACGAGCAATCAGCCCCAGCATTTT.

On this clonotype itself: A much larger clone lies one base from this, so it may be a read error. The chain carries TRBV6-6 and TRBJ1-2, with TRBD1 matching over 7 bases. Germline V gene lookup returns CDR1 MNHNY and CDR2 SVGAGI (reference sequence). The CDR3 has 13 residues. Trimming took 2 bases from V and 6 from J; bases not matched to a gene: 3. The chain's CDR3 is CASSYVDRNGYTF. Here the CDR3 DNA reads TGTGCCAGCAGTTACGTGGACAGGAATGGCTACACCTTC.

In its sample, this clonotype was seen many times. The CDR3 loop is CASVGDSLQETQYF. CDR3 sequence (DNA): TGTGCCAGCGTTGGGGACAGCCTCCAAGAGACCCAGTACTTC. The chain links TRBV7-2 to TRBJ2-5; TRBD1 aligns across 7 bases. The CDR3 totals 14 residues. V trimming: 8 bases; J trimming: 1 base; junction bases outside the gene matches: 7. The germline CDR1 and CDR2 sequences are SGHTA and FQGNSA.

There are a few counts of this clonotype. The chain links TRBV28 to TRBJ2-7; D possibly matches TRBD1 or TRBD2 (5 bases each). The germline CDR1 and CDR2 sequences are MDHEN and SYDVKM. This CDR3 is 16 amino acids long. The germline V and J ends were trimmed by 6 bases and 0 bases, with 18 bases remaining between them. The CDR3: CASSSPGTWSSYEQYV. The DNA for the CDR3 is TGTGCCAGCAGCTCACCCGGGACCTGGAGCTCCTACGAGCAGTACGTC.

This clonotype appeared a single time. This chain links TRBV2 with TRBJ2-7; D is undetermined. Per germline, CDR1 SNHLY and CDR2 FYNNEI. V dropped 2 bases and J dropped 6 bases, with 11 bases sitting between them. The CDR3 has 13 amino acids. This CDR3 reads CASSEYGRSEQYV. The DNA of the CDR3 is TGTGCCAGCAGTGAATACGGCAGATCCGAGCAGTACGTC.

This clonotype has ten or more counts. The J gene is TRBJ2-5, the V gene TRBV6-2 or TRBV6-3; tentatively, D is TRBD1 or TRBD2 (5 bases each). The CDR3 covers 13 residues. The V gene lost 7 bases and the J gene lost 5 bases, with 14 bases spanning the gap. Germline V gene data show CDR1 as MNHEY and CDR2 as SVGEGT. DNA of the CDR3: TGTGCCAGCACCTGGGACGGGCAGGAGACCCAGTACTTC. Protein product: CASTWDGQETQYF.

This chain joins TRBV6-1 and TRBJ2-2; 10 bases are a match to TRBD1. The CDR3 runs to 16 residues. From germline, CDR1 is MNHNS and CDR2 SASEGT. The V gene end was trimmed by 6 bases and the J gene end by 1 base; junction bases not matched to a gene: 5. The CDR3 region is CASRRGTGVNTGELFF. The CDR3, as DNA: TGTGCCAGCAGACGTGGGACAGGGGTGAACACCGGGGAGCTGTTTTTT.

The sample holds a few counts of this clonotype. The V gene is TRBV28, the J gene TRBJ1-1; TRBD1 aligns across 9 bases. Germline values: CDR1 MDHEN, CDR2 SYDVKM. V shed 10 bases, J shed 1 base, and the junction held 4 bases outside the gene matches. CDR3 length: 13 residues. The CDR3 DNA sequence: TGTGCCACCCCGGGACAGGGGAACACTGAAGCTTTCTTT. This translates into CATPGQGNTEAFF.

The CDR3 nucleotides are TGTGCCAGCAGCCCCGAATTGGGGGGCTACGAGCAGTACTTC. Amino acids: CASSPELGGYEQYF. The gene calls are TRBV14 and TRBJ2-7; tentative D call: TRBD2 (6 bases). This CDR3 comprises 14 residues. Trimming removed 4 bases at V and 3 bases at J, with 13 bases between. From germline, CDR1 is SGHDN and CDR2 FVKESK.

This clonotype was recorded at least ten times. This rearrangement joins TRBV7-9 to TRBJ1-1; TRBD1 is a possible D gene (6 bases). Germline values: CDR1 SEHNR, CDR2 FQNEAQ (reference sequence). The CDR3 has 16 residues. The ends were cut back, 2 bases at V and 1 base at J, with 14 bases in the middle. The CDR3 loop is CASSLKGGPKNTEAFF. CDR3 nucleotide sequence: TGTGCCAGCAGCTTAAAGGGGGGGCCGAAGAACACTGAAGCTTTCTTT.

The DNA for the CDR3 is TGTGCCAGCAGTTACGCCTCCTACGAGCAGTACGTC. Its translation: CASSYASYEQYV. The chain links TRBV6-2 or TRBV6-3 to TRBJ2-7; no clear D. CDR3 length: 12 residues. Germline CDR1 and CDR2: MNHEY and SVGEGT. The V end was cut by 2 bases, the J end by 0 bases, with 2 bases between.

A few counts support this clonotype. V gene TRBV13 combines with J gene TRBJ2-3; D gene unclear. The ends were cut back, 2 bases at V and 7 bases at J, with 10 bases in the middle. Germline V gene lookup returns CDR1 PRHDT and CDR2 FYEKMQ (reference sequence). There are 13 residues in the CDR3. The CDR3 nucleotides are TGTGCCAGCAGCTTAAGCCAGGAGCATACGCAGTATTTT. It encodes CASSLSQEHTQYF.

This clonotype was picked up a small number of times. The chain is built from TRBV19 and TRBJ2-3, with 7 bases identical to TRBD1. Per the germline V gene, CDR1 is LNHDA and CDR2 is SQIVND (reference sequence). CDR3 length: 15 amino acids. V lost 3 bases to trimming and J lost 2 bases; unmatched junction nucleotides: 5. CDR3 loop: CASSIDRAPTDTQYF. As DNA, the CDR3 is TGTGCCAGTAGTATCGACAGGGCACCCACAGATACGCAGTATTTT. Full variable domain (outside the CDR3, taken from reference TRBV19 and TRBJ2-3): DGGITQSPKYLFRKEGQNVTLSCEQNLNHDAMYWYRQDPGQGLRLIYYSQIVNDFQKGDIAEGYSVSREKKESFPLTVTSAQKNPTAFYLCASSIDRAPTDTQYFGPGTRLTVL.

The table lists this clonotype with many counts. V and J are TRBV5-6 and TRBJ1-1, with D perhaps matching TRBD1 (6 bases). This CDR3 spans 14 amino acids. Germline V CDR1 and CDR2: SGHDT, YYEEEE. Trimming cost V 3 bases and J 4 bases, with 13 bases left between them. CDR3 coding DNA: TGTGCCAGCAGCTCAACAGGGAAAGTCACTGAAGCTTTCTTT. Amino acid sequence: CASSSTGKVTEAFF.

Of note for this clonotype: This may arise from a read error, as a much more abundant clone is one base away. V is TRBV7-6 and J is TRBJ2-2, with 8 positions matching TRBD1. The germline V gene has CDR1 SGHVS and CDR2 FNYEAQ. The CDR3 totals 16 residues. The DNA of the CDR3 is TGTGTCAGCAGCTCATACAGGGGGTCCGACACCGGGGAGCTGTTTTTT. Translation: CVSSSYRGSDTGELFF.

This clonotype was seen only once. A single base separates this from a much larger clone, so it may be a read error. The chain is built from TRBV7-6 and TRBJ2-3, with 9 bases aligning to TRBD2. This CDR3 spans 14 amino acids. Per germline, CDR1 SGHVS and CDR2 FNYEAQ. The CDR3 nucleotides are TGTGTCAGCAGCTTAGCGGGGGAGAGAGATACGCAGTATTTT. Its protein is CVSSLAGERDTQYF.

CDR3 sequence (DNA): TGTGCCAGCAGTCACGGGGGACATGGTGAGCAGTTCTTC. Protein product: CASSHGGHGEQFF. The J gene is TRBJ2-1, the V gene TRBV7-6, with D perhaps being TRBD1 or TRBD2 (6 bases each). Germline assignment: CDR1 SGHVS and CDR2 FNYEAQ. The V end was cut by 6 bases, the J end by 9 bases, with 15 bases between. The CDR3 is made up of 13 amino acids.

A word on this clonotype: Relative to the germline gene, one junction end is altered; a read error may explain this. The rearrangement uses TRBV7-9 and TRBJ2-7; 7 bases agree with TRBD2. CDR3 length: 16 amino acids. Germline CDR1 and CDR2: SEHNR and FQNEAQ (reference sequence). CDR3 nucleotide sequence: TGTGCCAGCAGCCCGAGGGAGGGCAATTCTTCCTACGAGCAGAACTTC. Its translation: CASSPREGNSSYEQNF.

The chain employs TRBV6-2 or TRBV6-3 and TRBJ2-7; D assignment may be TRBD1 or TRBD2 (5 bases each). The CDR3 covers 13 residues. Germline CDR1 MNHEY, CDR2 SVGEGT. Trimming removed 8 bases at V and 3 bases at J, with 14 bases between. CDR3 nucleotide sequence: TGTGCCAGCGGCCCCGGGACCCACTACGAGCAGTACGTC. Translation gives CASGPGTHYEQYV.

In its sample, this clonotype was seen many times. This chain connects TRBV7-9 to TRBJ2-7; D is ambiguous. Trimming stripped 5 bases from V and 2 bases from J, with 10 bases between. The CDR3 consists of 13 residues. The germline V gene has CDR1 SEHNR and CDR2 FQNEAQ (reference sequence). The CDR3 DNA sequence: TGTGCCAGCAGCCAGGACGGAGCCTACGAGCAGTACTTC. Translated, it gives CASSQDGAYEQYF.

This clonotype came up many times. The genes are TRBV25-1 and TRBJ1-1, with a tentative D call TRBD1 (6 bases). Germline assignment: CDR1 MGHDK and CDR2 SYGVNS. Trimming took 7 bases from V and 3 from J, leaving 9 bases between them. The CDR3 consists of 12 residues. The CDR3 bases are TGTGCCAGCAATGACAGGTACACTGAAGCTTTCTTT. This translates into CASNDRYTEAFF.

Of note for this clonotype: One base away lies a much larger clone, so this may be a sequencing read error. CDR3 amino acids: CASSSGSHNEQFF. The CDR3 DNA sequence: TGTGCCAGCAGCTCGGGCAGTCACAATGAGCAGTTCTTC. This chain links TRBV7-9 with TRBJ2-1; D unclear. V lost 4 bases to trimming and J lost 5 bases, with 9 bases between them. CDR1 is SEHNR, CDR2 FQNEAQ, per germline (reference sequence). The CDR3 loop spans 13 amino acids.

The V gene is TRBV2, the J gene TRBJ1-6; D is undetermined. V was clipped by 8 bases and J by 4 bases, with 12 bases between them. This CDR3 is 14 amino acids long. Germline CDR1 is SNHLY and CDR2 is FYNNEI. Here the CDR3 DNA reads TGTGCCAGCGAAACGGCCGCTTATAATTCACCCCTCCACTTT. It specifies CASETAAYNSPLHF.

About this clonotype itself: A much larger clone differs from this one at a single base, so this may be a read error. The chain recombines TRBV7-2 with TRBJ2-3; 9 bases are shared with TRBD1. The CDR3 contains 16 residues. Germline V gene data show CDR1 as SGHTA and CDR2 as FQGNSA. In nucleotides, the CDR3 is TGTGTCAGCAGCCAATCAACAGGGGGCGGCACAGATACGCAGTATTTT. Translation: CVSSQSTGGGTDTQYF.